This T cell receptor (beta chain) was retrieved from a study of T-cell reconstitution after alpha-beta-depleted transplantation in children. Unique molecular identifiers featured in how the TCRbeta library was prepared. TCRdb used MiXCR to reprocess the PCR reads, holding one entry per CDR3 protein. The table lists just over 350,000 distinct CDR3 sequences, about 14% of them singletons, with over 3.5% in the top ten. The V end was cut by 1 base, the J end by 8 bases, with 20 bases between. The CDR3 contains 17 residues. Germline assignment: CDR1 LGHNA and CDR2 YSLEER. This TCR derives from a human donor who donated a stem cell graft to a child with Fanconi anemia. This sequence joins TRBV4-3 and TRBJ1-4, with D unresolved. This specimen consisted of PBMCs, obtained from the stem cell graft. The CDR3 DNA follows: TGCGCCAGCAGCCAAGGGATAACCTTGGGGAGTGCGGAAAAACTGTTTTTT. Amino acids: CASSQGITLGSAEKLFF.